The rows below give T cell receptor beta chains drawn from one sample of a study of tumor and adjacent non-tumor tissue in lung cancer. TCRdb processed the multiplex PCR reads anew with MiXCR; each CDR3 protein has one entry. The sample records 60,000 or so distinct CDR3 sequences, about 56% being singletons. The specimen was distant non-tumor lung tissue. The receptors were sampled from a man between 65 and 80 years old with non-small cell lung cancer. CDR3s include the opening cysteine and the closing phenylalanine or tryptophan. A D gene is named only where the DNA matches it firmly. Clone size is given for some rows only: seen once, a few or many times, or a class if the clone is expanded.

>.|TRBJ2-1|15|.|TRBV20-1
CSARDQVAGRTEQFF
TGCAGTGCTAGAGATCAGGTGGCAGGGAGGACCGAACAGTTCTTC
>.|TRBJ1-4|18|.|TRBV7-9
CASSPFAGDHLYNEKLFF
TGCGCCAGCAGCCCCTTTGCAGGGGACCACCTCTATAATGAAAAACTGTTTTTT
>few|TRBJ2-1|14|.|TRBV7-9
CASSLDQGYNEQSF
TGTGCCAGCAGCTTAGACCAGGGCTACAATGAGCAGTCCTTC
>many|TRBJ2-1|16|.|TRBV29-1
CSGNPGTTDSYNEQFF
TGCAGCGGGAACCCAGGGACGACCGATTCCTACAATGAGCAGTTCTTC
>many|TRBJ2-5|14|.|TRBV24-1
CATSGDNRVETQYF
TGTGCCACCTCCGGGGACAACAGGGTGGAGACCCAGTACTTC
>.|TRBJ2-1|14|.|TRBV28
CASRYRVTYNEEFF
TGTGCCAGCAGATACAGGGTAACCTACAATGAGGAGTTCTTC
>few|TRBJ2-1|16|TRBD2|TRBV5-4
CGSSRASGGEHNEQFF
TGTGGCAGCAGCAGGGCGAGCGGGGGGGAGCATAATGAGCAGTTCTTC
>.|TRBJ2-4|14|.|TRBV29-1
CSVSAGTAKNIRYF
TGCAGCGTTAGTGCCGGCACTGCCAAAAACATTCGGTACTTC
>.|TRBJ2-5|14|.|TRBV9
CASSVESTKETPYF
TGTGCCAGCAGCGTAGAGAGCACCAAAGAGACCCCGTACTTC
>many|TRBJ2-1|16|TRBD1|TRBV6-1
CASRTRDRGPYNEQFF
TGTGCCAGCAGGACACGGGACAGGGGGCCCTACAATGAGCAGTTCTTC
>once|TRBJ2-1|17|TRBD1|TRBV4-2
CASSQVRTGSPYNEQFF
TGTGCCAGCAGCCAAGTGAGGACAGGGAGCCCCTACAATGAGCAGTTCTTC
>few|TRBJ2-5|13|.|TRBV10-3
CAITERSQETQYF
TGTGCCATCACTGAGAGGAGCCAAGAGACCCAGTACTTC
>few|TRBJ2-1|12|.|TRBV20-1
CSAPPAINEQFF
TGCAGTGCTCCACCGGCGATAAATGAGCAGTTCTTC
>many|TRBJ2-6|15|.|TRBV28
CASMRGVSGANVLTF
TGTGCCAGCATGAGAGGCGTCTCTGGGGCCAACGTCCTGACTTTC
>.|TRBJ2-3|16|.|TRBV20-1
CSALNRLQLSTDTQYF
TGCAGTGCTTTAAATAGACTGCAACTGAGCACAGATACGCAGTATTTT
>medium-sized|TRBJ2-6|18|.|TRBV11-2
CASSSRMIGFSGANVLTF
TGTGCCAGCAGCTCGAGGATGATTGGGTTCTCTGGGGCCAACGTCCTGACTTTC
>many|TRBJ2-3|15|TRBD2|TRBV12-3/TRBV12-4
CASRTSGTYTDTQYF
TGTGCCAGCAGGACTAGCGGGACATACACAGATACGCAGTATTTT
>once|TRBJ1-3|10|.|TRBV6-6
CASRDDTIYF
TGTGCCAGCAGGGACGACACCATATATTTT
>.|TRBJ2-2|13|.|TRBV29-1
CSVEYMGAGELFF
TGCAGCGTTGAGTACATGGGTGCCGGGGAGCTCTTTTTT
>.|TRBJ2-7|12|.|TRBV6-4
CASSGAAGSQYF
TGTGCCAGCAGTGGCGCGGCGGGAAGTCAGTACTTC
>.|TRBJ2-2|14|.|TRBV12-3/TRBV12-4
CNSSPLILRGELLF
TGTAACAGCAGTCCCCTGATACTTAGGGGGGAGCTGCTTTTT
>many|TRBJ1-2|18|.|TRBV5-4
CASSLVPDSPTGYYGYTF
TGTGCCAGCAGCTTGGTGCCGGACAGCCCTACGGGCTACTATGGCTACACCTTC
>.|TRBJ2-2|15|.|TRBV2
CASRGGAVNTGELFF
TGTGCCAGCAGGGGCGGCGCGGTGAACACCGGGGAGCTGTTTTTT
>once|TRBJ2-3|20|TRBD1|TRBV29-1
CSTRQGVNTRGLIGTNTQYF
TGCAGCACGAGACAGGGAGTGAACACCAGAGGTTTGATCGGAACAAATACGCAGTATTTT
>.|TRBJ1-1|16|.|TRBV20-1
CSARAPRDCLYTEAFF
TGCAGTGCTAGGGCCCCCAGGGACTGCCTTTACACTGAAGCTTTCTTT